The 26 T cell receptor beta chains in this list originate from one sample, sequenced in a study of OX40 agonist ivuxolimab in advanced cancers. Sequenced by immunoSEQ multiplex PCR; TCRdb stores in-frame clones only, minus some. The sample has more than 45,000 clones, around 90% seen once. Here the sequenced sample was CD4+ or CD8+ T cells sorted from blood, taken in a trial of the OX40 agonist ivuxolimab. These receptor sequences come from an adult with an advanced solid tumor such as melanoma, head and neck, liver or kidney cancer.

The chain joins TRBV25-1 to TRBJ1-2; the D is unclear. Trimming removed 4 bases from V and 5 bases from J, with 8 bases in between. CDR3 size: 12 residues. The germline V gene encodes CDR1 MGHDK and CDR2 SYGVNS. The DNA of the CDR3 is TGTGCCAGCAGTGCTTCGGGTTATGGCTACACCTTC. It translates to CASSASGYGYTF.

The chain is built from TRBV2 and TRBJ2-3; no clear D gene. This CDR3 contains 11 residues. Germline V lookup: CDR1 SNHLY, CDR2 FYNNEI. Trimming cost V 8 bases and J 6 bases, with 9 bases left between them. The chain's CDR3 is CASGRGDTQYF. The CDR3 nucleotides read TGTGCCAGCGGCCGCGGCGATACGCAGTATTTT.

CDR3 residues: CASSRQVTNEKLFF. Here the CDR3 DNA reads TGTGCCAGCAGCCGACAGGTTACTAATGAAAAACTGTTTTTT. The J gene is TRBJ1-4, the V gene TRBV6-5, with a tentative D call TRBD1 (6 bases). CDR3 size: 14 residues. V was cut by 6 bases and J by 2 bases, with 10 bases left in between. The germline CDR1 and CDR2 sequences are MNHEY and SVGAGI.

V gene TRBV28 combines with J gene TRBJ1-5, with D possibly matching TRBD1 (5 bases). CDR3 length: 15 amino acids. Deletions cut 8 bases from V and 0 bases from J, with 14 bases between. Germline V gene data show CDR1 as MDHEN and CDR2 as SYDVKM. For the CDR3, the DNA is TGTGCCAGCGAAGGGGCGGCCTTTAGCAATCAGCCCCAGCATTTT. Translated, it gives CASEGAAFSNQPQHF.

The gene calls are TRBV18 and TRBJ2-5, with TRBD1 identical over 9 bases. The CDR3 length is 18 residues. CDR1 KGHSH and CDR2 LQKENI come from the germline V gene. Germline trimming cut 4 bases from V and 3 bases from J; bases unmatched to any gene: 15. For the CDR3, the DNA is TGTGCCAGCTCACGGAGGACAGGGGCTATGAGGGCGGAAGAGACCCAGTACTTC. Protein: CASSRRTGAMRAEETQYF. Drawing the rest from reference TRBV18 and TRBJ2-5, the complete variable domain is NAGVMQNPRHLVRRRGQEARLRCSPMKGHSHVYWYRQLPEEGLKFMVYLQKENIIDESGMPKERFSAEFPKEGPSILRIQQVVRGDSAAYFCASSRRTGAMRAEETQYFGPGTRLLVL.

The chain is built from TRBV30 and TRBJ1-5; D ambiguous. V lost 2 bases and J lost 4, with 9 bases in between. Germline V gene sequence: CDR1 GTSNPN, CDR2 SVGIG (reference sequence). This CDR3 comprises 13 residues. The CDR3 DNA reads as TGTGCCTGGAGTACTGGTCATAATCAGCCCCAGCATTTT. Translation: CAWSTGHNQPQHF. The full variable domain, completed using reference TRBV30 and TRBJ1-5, is SQTIHQWPATLVQPVGSPLSLECTVEGTSNPNLYWYRQAAGRGLQLLFYSVGIGQISSEVPQNLSASRPQDRQFILSSKKLLLSDSGFYLCAWSTGHNQPQHFGDGTRLSIL.

This clone was recorded once. The chain uses TRBV6-5 and TRBJ2-5; 8 bases are a match to TRBD1. The germline gives CDR1 MNHEY, CDR2 SVGAGI. This CDR3 contains 15 residues. After removal of 4 bases from V and 3 bases from J, the junction contained 7 bases not matched to a gene. The CDR3 reads CASSSLRQGKETQYF. For the CDR3, the DNA is TGTGCCAGCAGTTCTCTCCGACAGGGGAAAGAGACCCAGTACTTC.

V and J are TRBV5-1 and TRBJ2-7; no clear D gene. Germline loops: CDR1 SGHRS, CDR2 YFSETQ. With 4 bases removed from V and 3 bases from J, the gap between germline ends came to 11 bases. The CDR3 totals 13 residues. In nucleotides, the CDR3 is TGCGCCAGCAGCCCGGAATCGATCTACGAGCAGTACTTC. This codes for CASSPESIYEQYF.

The table lists this clone with a count of one. The DNA of the CDR3 is TGCAGCGTGAATATTAACTATGGCTACACCTTC. Translation: CSVNINYGYTF. V is TRBV29-1 and J is TRBJ1-2, with D unclear. The CDR3 extends over 11 amino acids. CDR1 and CDR2 (germline): SQVTM, ANQGSEA. V was shortened by 6 bases and J by 1 base, with 6 bases between the two germline ends.

Turning to this clone: At one end, the junction sequence differs from germline, possibly due to a read error. The rearrangement uses TRBV6-5 and TRBJ1-2, with 7 bases matching TRBD1. CDR3 size: 11 residues. Germline CDR1 and CDR2: MNHEY and SVGAGI. The CDR3 DNA reads as TGTGCCAGCAGCCCAGACAGGGATCACTCCTTC. The encoded protein is CASSPDRDHSF.

CDR3 region: CASSLFTSGGASTYNEQFF. Here the CDR3 DNA reads TGTGCCAGCAGCTTATTCACTAGCGGGGGGGCCAGCACCTACAATGAGCAGTTCTTC. The V call is TRBV11-2, the J call TRBJ2-1; 13 nucleotides line up with TRBD2. J lost 2 bases, V lost 2 bases, and 9 bases had no gene match. The CDR3 covers 19 residues. Germline loops: CDR1 SGHAT, CDR2 FQNNGV.

The chain carries TRBV6-1 and TRBJ2-1; D tentatively reads TRBD1 or TRBD2 (5 bases each). The germline V gene has CDR1 MNHNS and CDR2 SASEGT. The CDR3 runs 15 residues. V was pared by 4 bases and J by 7 bases, with 17 bases between. In DNA, the CDR3 is TGTGCCAGCAGTGGACAGCTAGCACTGCGGAATGAGCAGTTCTTC. Translated: CASSGQLALRNEQFF.

The chain recombines TRBV7-2 with TRBJ2-1; TRBD2 matches at 9 bases. J gave up 3 bases and V 1 base, and 4 bases lay outside the gene matches. Germline V gene data show CDR1 as SGHTA and CDR2 as FQGNSA. The CDR3 has 16 amino acids. CDR3 sequence (DNA): TGTGCCAGCAGCTTAGGGGCTAGCGGGGTCTACAATGAGCAGTTCTTC. This gives the protein CASSLGASGVYNEQFF.

This chain connects TRBV11-2 to TRBJ1-2; unclear D gene. Germline V gene data show CDR1 as SGHAT and CDR2 as FQNNGV. The V end was cut by 2 bases, the J end by 4 bases, with 11 bases between. The CDR3 loop spans 14 amino acids. CDR3 amino acids: CASSLPKGSYGYTF. CDR3 sequence (DNA): TGTGCCAGCAGCTTACCGAAGGGTTCCTATGGCTACACCTTC. Full variable domain (outside the CDR3, taken from reference TRBV11-2 and TRBJ1-2): EAGVAQSPRYKIIEKRQSVAFWCNPISGHATLYWYQQILGQGPKLLIQFQNNGVVDDSQLPKDRFSAERLKGVDSTLKIQPAKLEDSAVYLCASSLPKGSYGYTFGSGTRLTVV.

The gene calls are TRBV7-3 and TRBJ1-1; D may be TRBD1 (5 bases). V lost 4 bases and J lost 5, with 17 bases in between. From germline, CDR1 is SGHTA and CDR2 FQGTGA. There are 15 residues in the CDR3. CDR3 coding DNA: TGTGCCAGCAGCTATAGACCCGGGACGGGGACTGAAGCTTTCTTT. It is translated as CASSYRPGTGTEAFF.

This chain joins TRBV4-1 and TRBJ1-1; TRBD1 aligns across 8 bases. With 1 base clipped from V and 3 bases from J, the junction kept 7 bases outside the gene matches. The CDR3 is 16 residues long. Germline V gene lookup returns CDR1 MGHRA and CDR2 YSYEKL. CDR3 sequence reads: CASSQALSQGDTEAFF. In DNA form, the CDR3 reads TGCGCCAGCAGCCAAGCCCTATCACAGGGGGACACTGAAGCTTTCTTT.

This clone appeared once. The genes are TRBV30 and TRBJ2-2, with 7 bases identical to TRBD2. J lost 4 bases, V lost 0 bases, and 2 bases had no gene match. The CDR3 has 14 residues. Germline loops: CDR1 GTSNPN, CDR2 SVGIG (reference sequence). The CDR3 loop reads CAWSVRGSTGELFF. The CDR3 DNA reads as TGTGCCTGGAGTGTACGCGGGAGCACCGGGGAGCTGTTTTTT. The full variable domain, rest sourced from reference TRBV30 and TRBJ2-2, is SQTIHQWPATLVQPVGSPLSLECTVEGTSNPNLYWYRQAAGRGLQLLFYSVGIGQISSEVPQNLSASRPQDRQFILSSKKLLLSDSGFYLCAWSVRGSTGELFFGEGSRLTVL.

The V call is TRBV2, the J call TRBJ2-1, with 7 bases matching TRBD1. Germline CDR1 SNHLY, CDR2 FYNNEI. J gave up 4 bases and V 4 bases, and 4 bases lay outside the gene matches. CDR3 length: 14 amino acids. The CDR3, as DNA: TGTGCCAGCAGTGTTAGACAGGGTTACAATGAGCAGTTCTTC. As protein: CASSVRQGYNEQFF.

The chain uses TRBV5-1 and TRBJ1-5, with 10 bases fitting TRBD1. Trimming cost V 4 bases and J 1 base; bases outside gene matches: 5. There are 16 residues in the CDR3. CDR1 and CDR2 (germline): SGHRS, YFSETQ. CDR3 nucleotides: TGCGCCAGCAGCCCGACAGGGGGCGTGAGCAATCAGCCCCAGCATTTT. This gives the protein CASSPTGGVSNQPQHF.

This chain links TRBV5-1 with TRBJ1-1; 7 bases agree with TRBD1. CDR1 SGHRS and CDR2 YFSETQ come from the germline V gene. Trimming took 4 bases from V and 0 from J; bases not matched to a gene: 6. CDR3 size: 15 residues. The CDR3 sequence is CASSATGTVNTEAFF. The CDR3, as DNA: TGCGCCAGCAGCGCGACGGGGACAGTGAACACTGAAGCTTTCTTT. Filled out from reference TRBV5-1 and TRBJ1-1, the complete variable domain reads KAGVTQTPRYLIKTRGQQVTLSCSPISGHRSVSWYQQTPGQGLQFLFEYFSETQRNKGNFPGRFSGRQFSNSRSEMNVSTLELGDSALYLCASSATGTVNTEAFFGQGTRLTVV.

The V and J genes are TRBV10-1 and TRBJ2-7; D gene uncertain. This CDR3 contains 14 residues. Per germline, CDR1 WNHNN and CDR2 SYGVQD (reference sequence). V lost 1 base and J 2 bases, leaving 9 bases between the germline ends. The CDR3 coding sequence is TGCGCCAGCAGTGAGTTTTCCCCGCCCTACGAGCAGTACTTC. Translation gives CASSEFSPPYEQYF.

This clone was picked up a small number of times. V is TRBV28 and J is TRBJ1-1, with D unresolved. V lost 7 bases and J lost 4, with 10 bases in between. CDR1 is MDHEN, CDR2 SYDVKM, per germline. The CDR3 extends over 12 amino acids. CDR3 coding DNA: TGTGCCAGCAAGGGAATGGGCACTGAAGCTTTCTTT. It specifies CASKGMGTEAFF.

This rearrangement joins TRBV7-3 to TRBJ2-5, with 9 bases matching TRBD2. V was pared by 5 bases and J by 5 bases, with 12 bases of the junction left unmatched. CDR3 length: 16 amino acids. Per the germline V gene, CDR1 is SGHTA and CDR2 is FQGTGA. The CDR3 sequence is CASSDPLAGAVETQYF. In DNA form, the CDR3 reads TGTGCCAGCAGCGATCCCTTAGCGGGAGCGGTGGAGACCCAGTACTTC. Supplemented by reference TRBV7-3 and TRBJ2-5, the full variable domain reads GAGVSQTPSNKVTEKGKYVELRCDPISGHTALYWYRQSLGQGPEFLIYFQGTGAADDSGLPNDRFFAVRPEGSVSTLKIQRTERGDSAVYLCASSDPLAGAVETQYFGPGTRLLVL.

The rearrangement uses TRBV2 and TRBJ1-2; D is possibly TRBD1 (6 bases). This CDR3 is 13 amino acids long. Germline-derived CDR1 and CDR2 are SNHLY and FYNNEI. With 0 bases removed from V and 8 bases from J, the gap between germline ends came to 10 bases. The CDR3 region is CASSEAGQLGYTF. CDR3 in DNA: TGTGCCAGCAGTGAAGCCGGACAGCTGGGCTACACCTTC.

In its sample, this clone was seen once. The chain is built from TRBV4-1 and TRBJ1-2; weak D call: TRBD1 (5 bases). Germline V gene data show CDR1 as MGHRA and CDR2 as YSYEKL. This CDR3 is built from 15 residues. The V end was cut by 0 bases, the J end by 4 bases, with 12 bases between. This chain's CDR3 is CASSQEQVGSYGYTF. The CDR3 DNA follows: TGCGCCAGCAGCCAAGAACAGGTGGGGTCCTATGGCTACACCTTC.

The chain has TRBV11-3 and TRBJ2-1; 8 bases fit TRBD1. The CDR3 extends over 16 amino acids. V trimming: 0 bases; J trimming: 9 bases; junction bases outside the gene matches: 10. CDR1 is SGHNT and CDR2 is YENEEA in the germline V gene. The CDR3 bases are TGTGCCAGCAGCTTAGAGTACTACAGGGGGTCGGGTGAGCAGTTCTTC. This gives the protein CASSLEYYRGSGEQFF.